This TCR beta chain was captured by sequencing in a study of blood T cell repertoires in COVID-19 (dated by TCRdb to the early 2020s). At the level of the whole study: Samples covering the acute and convalescent phases of COVID-19 were provided by collaborators in the United States, Italy and Spain. The prospective study material was composed of cDNA or gDNA derived from T cells, B-cell-depleted T cells, or PBMCs. Deeply sampled blood TCRbeta repertoires from subjects exposed to, actively infected with, or recovered from COVID-19 were included in the dataset. A freely available public database, intended as a resource for researchers studying the immune response to SARS-CoV-2, is where the repertoires were released. The samples were drawn from the first 160 participants of the ongoing ImmuneRACE study and from under 1,500 subjects provided by 6 global collaborators. A de-identified subject ID, COVID-19 status, age in years and sex were almost always included in the sample metadata. HLA class I and class II types, where available, came from metadata supplied by the sample provider rather than from assay-based typing.

At one collaborating source in Seattle, patients were enrolled during active infection and were followed longitudinally through the course of disease. Whole blood was collected in K2EDTA tubes by collaborating institutions according to the institutions' own protocols. For TCRbeta analysis, collaborators shipped samples as frozen whole blood, isolated PBMCs, or DNA extracted from either of those sample types. The CDR3 numbers 17 residues from cysteine through phenylalanine. CDR3 DNA only is kept here, 51 bases in frame from base 1. Based on the germline V gene (reference sequence), the CDR1 and CDR2 sequences are SGHNT and YYREEE. Between the V and J ends, shortened by 0 bases and 0 bases respectively, the junction contains 10 bases. TCRbeta CDR3 regions were amplified from genomic DNA using the immunoSEQ Assay, a bias-controlled multiplex PCR. The original pipeline was this. The number of nucleated cells in each sample was estimated from the amplification of reference gene primers within the assay. Sequence reads were collapsed and filtered to measure the absolute abundance of every unique TCRbeta CDR3 rearrangement. Productive Simpson clonality was computed per sample as the square root of Simpson's diversity index over productive rearrangements. TCRdb re-hosts the immuneACCESS table, in-frame sequences only. Its copies lack some clones; in the studies checked, an unresolved V gene accounts for under half of them, and the cause for the rest is not known. Clonal size and the V and J genes are those of that table, whereas D and trimming came from the DNA. This sample lists more than 200,000 clones; 80% to 90% were detected once. The ten most abundant clones make up 11% of the sample.

This clone is a singleton in its sample. There is no known antigen for this receptor. No much larger clone exists at a distance of one base, and base qualities are not known. Study-wide conclusions, independent of this receptor: How much clinical and demographic metadata was included differed by source and by participant, and the metadata was provided uncurated.

Rearrangement joined TRBV5-4 to TRBJ2-6, and perhaps TRBD1 as D gene, on 6 matching bases. The clonotype originates from a man between 50 and 59 years old with COVID-19, enrolled during active disease. The source material was peripheral blood. For the CDR3, the sequence is CASSLVGASSGANVLTF. The DNA sequence reads TGTGCCAGCAGCTTGGTGGGGGCCAGCTCTGGGGCCAACGTCCTGACTTTC. The CDR3 plus the reference TRBV5-4 and TRBJ2-6 genes for the other parts give the full variable domain: ETGVTQSPTHLIKTRGQQVTLRCSSQSGHNTVSWYQQALGQGPQFIFQYYREEENGRGNFPPRFSGLQFPNYSSELNVNALELDDSALYLCASSLVGASSGANVLTFGAGSRLTVL.